This paragraph reports one T cell receptor beta chain. Its cognate antigen has yet to be identified. One base away there is no much larger clone; base qualities are not given. Sequenced using an Illumina NovaSeq 6000. cDNA libraries for TCRalpha and TCRbeta were prepared by 5'RACE using constant-segment primers, with sample barcodes and unique molecular identifiers added. Trizol reagent was used to extract RNA from every sample. Library amplification was performed in two PCR steps, and a second sample barcode and Illumina TruSeq adapters were introduced in the second step. The libraries were sequenced on an Illumina NovaSeq using 2 x 150 bp paired-end reads. In the authors' own workflow: The reads were demultiplexed and collapsed into UMI-guided consensus sequences using migec v1.2.7. Using mixcr v2.1.11, UMI consensuses were aligned to TRA and TRB V and J templates and then assembled into clonotypes. Clonotypes were classified as expanded or contracted when called significant by both edgeR and NoisET, with noise models trained on biological replicates. For edgeR calls, a false discovery rate-adjusted p below 0.01 and a log2 fold-change threshold of 1 were applied. As an exploratory analysis of dynamics, PCA with hierarchical clustering was applied to max-normalized trajectories of the 1000 most abundant clonotypes. The CD4 or CD8 phenotype of responding clones was assigned using the separately sequenced CD4+ and CD8+ repertoires. The raw public data were reprocessed by TCRdb itself: fastp quality trimming at Q25, MiXCR clonotype calling, in-frame beta chains only. Each entry merges the rows of one CDR3 protein and shows their most common DNA and genes. TCRdb's processing, not the study's, gives the V and J calls here. This sample comprises around 470,000 distinct CDR3 sequences, around 20% of them detected only once. About 8.8% of the sample is taken by the ten largest.

PBMCs were isolated by Ficoll-Paque density gradient centrifugation. This entry comes from a study of T-cell memory formation after mild COVID-19 (dated by TCRdb to the early 2020s). With respect to the entire study: TCR sequence clusters from the two donors were found to be largely donor specific. T-cell clones expanding and contracting after mild COVID-19 in two donors were tracked by longitudinal TCRalpha and TCRbeta repertoire sequencing. Two young, previously healthy adult volunteers made up the cohort, one male and one female.

Summary of the overall study and its limitations: The study included only two mild cases, and larger cohorts that include severe cases with pre-infection samples were judged to be necessary. Some responding clones were detected in pre-infection memory, suggesting pre-existing cross-reactive memory T cells joined the SARS-CoV-2 response. Balanced CD4/CD8 phenotypes were observed for clones contracting from day 15 to 85, whereas a bias towards CD4+ was observed for a second wave of clones expanding from day 15 to 37. Contracting CD4+ clones were found mainly in CM and EM memory subsets, while CD8+ clones were enriched in EMRA. The second-wave clones that peaked on day 37 were not confirmed to be SARS-CoV-2 specific.

The sequence derives from an adult woman who had mild COVID-19 (a few samples of this study predate the infection). The sample titles of this study are shuffled in the database, so cell type and time point are left out; the donor was told from shared clones. The sample comprised PBMCs or a T cell subset sorted from them (not recorded which).

The CDR3 here reads CASSLQTGRSEKLFF. The DNA sequence is TGTGCCAGCAGCTTACAGACAGGGCGCAGTGAAAAACTGTTTTTT. This chain joins TRBV28 to TRBJ1-4; the central 7 bases match TRBD1. According to the germline V gene, CDR1 reads MDHEN and CDR2 reads SYDVKM. V has 6 bases trimmed and J has 7 bases trimmed; junction bases matching no gene number 11. The CDR3 spans 15 residues, from the cysteine through the phenylalanine. The CDR3 DNA has 45 bases and is translated from base 1.